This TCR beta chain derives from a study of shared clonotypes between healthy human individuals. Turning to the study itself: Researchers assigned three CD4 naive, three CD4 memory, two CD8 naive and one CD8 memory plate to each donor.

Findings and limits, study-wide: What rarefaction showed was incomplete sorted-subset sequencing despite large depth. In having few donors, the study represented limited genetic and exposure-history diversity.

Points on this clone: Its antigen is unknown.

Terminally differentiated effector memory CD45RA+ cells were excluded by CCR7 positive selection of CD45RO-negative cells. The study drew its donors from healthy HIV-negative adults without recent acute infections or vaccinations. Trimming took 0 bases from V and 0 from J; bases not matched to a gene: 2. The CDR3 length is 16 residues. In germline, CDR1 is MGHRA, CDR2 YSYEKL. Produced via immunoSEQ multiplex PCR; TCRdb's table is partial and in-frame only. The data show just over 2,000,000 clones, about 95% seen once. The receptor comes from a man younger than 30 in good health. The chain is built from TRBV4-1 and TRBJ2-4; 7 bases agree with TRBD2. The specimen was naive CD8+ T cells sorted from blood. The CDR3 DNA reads TGCGCCAGCAGCCAAGATGGGGGGGTAGCCAAAAACATTCAGTACTTC. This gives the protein CASSQDGGVAKNIQYF.